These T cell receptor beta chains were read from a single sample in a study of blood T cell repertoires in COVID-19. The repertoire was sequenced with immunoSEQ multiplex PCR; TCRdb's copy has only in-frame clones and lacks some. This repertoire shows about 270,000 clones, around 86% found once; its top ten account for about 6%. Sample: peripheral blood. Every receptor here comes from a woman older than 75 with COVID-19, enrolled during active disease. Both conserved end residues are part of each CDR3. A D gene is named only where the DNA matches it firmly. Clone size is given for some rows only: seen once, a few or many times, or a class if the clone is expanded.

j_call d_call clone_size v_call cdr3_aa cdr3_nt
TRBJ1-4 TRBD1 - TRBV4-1 CASSPTGVTTNEKLFF TGCGCCAGCAGCCCCACAGGGGTGACAACTAATGAAAAACTGTTTTTT
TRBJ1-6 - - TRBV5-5 CASSLGLQIISPLHF TGTGCCAGCAGCTTGGGTTTACAAATTATTTCACCCCTCCACTTT
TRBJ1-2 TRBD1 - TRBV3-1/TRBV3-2 CASSHWTGEEGYTF TGTGCCAGCAGCCACTGGACAGGGGAGGAAGGCTACACCTTC
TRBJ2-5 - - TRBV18 CASSPGRQETQYF TGTGCCAGCTCACCAGGGCGCCAAGAGACCCAGTACTTC
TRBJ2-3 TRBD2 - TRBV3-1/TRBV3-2 CASSPLGTSLTDTQYF TGTGCCAGCAGCCCCCTCGGGACTAGCCTAACAGATACGCAGTATTTT
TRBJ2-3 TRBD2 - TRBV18 CASSPLAGGQTDTQYF TGTGCCAGCTCACCACTAGCGGGGGGGCAGACAGATACGCAGTATTTT
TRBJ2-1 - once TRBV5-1 CASRGWDSRADEQFF TGCGCCAGCAGGGGGTGGGACTCACGTGCCGATGAGCAGTTCTTC
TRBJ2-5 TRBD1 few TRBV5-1 CASSTGQGFASETQYF TGCGCCAGCAGCACCGGACAGGGTTTCGCTTCGGAGACCCAGTACTTC
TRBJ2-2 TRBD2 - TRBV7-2 CASSLRGGNTGELFF TGTGCCAGCAGCTTACGGGGGGGGAACACCGGGGAGCTGTTTTTT
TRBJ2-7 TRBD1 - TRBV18 CASSPGTGDYEQYF TGTGCCAGCTCACCCGGGACAGGGGACTACGAGCAGTACTTC
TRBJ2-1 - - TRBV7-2 CASSSRGGVSSYNEQFF TGTGCCAGCAGCTCTAGGGGCGGGGTGAGCTCCTACAATGAGCAGTTCTTC
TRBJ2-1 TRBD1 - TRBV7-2 CASSLATGSYNEQFF TGTGCCAGCAGCTTAGCGACAGGGTCCTACAATGAGCAGTTCTTC
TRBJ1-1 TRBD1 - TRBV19 CASSLTGVGTEAFF TGTGCCAGTAGTCTTACAGGGGTGGGGACTGAAGCTTTCTTT
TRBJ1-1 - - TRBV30 CAWRGDKNTEAFF TGTGCCTGGAGGGGGGACAAGAACACTGAAGCTTTCTTT
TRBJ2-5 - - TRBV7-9 CASIDTALQETQYF TGTGCCAGTATCGACACGGCCTTACAAGAGACCCAGTACTTC
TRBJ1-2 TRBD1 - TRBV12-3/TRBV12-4 CASRDRGYGYTF TGTGCCAGCAGGGACAGGGGATATGGCTACACCTTC
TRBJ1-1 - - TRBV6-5 CASSYQHPRDTEAFF TGTGCCAGCAGTTACCAGCACCCACGGGACACTGAAGCTTTCTTT
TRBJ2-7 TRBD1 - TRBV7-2 CASSSGDRRYEQYF TGTGCCAGCAGCTCGGGGGACAGGAGGTACGAGCAGTACTTC
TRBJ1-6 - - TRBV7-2 CASSPWGGGNSPLHF TGTGCCAGCAGCCCATGGGGGGGAGGGAATTCACCCCTCCACTTT
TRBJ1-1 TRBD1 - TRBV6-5 CASTTDRGGTEAFF TGTGCCAGCACCACTGACAGGGGCGGGACTGAAGCTTTCTTT